These 25 T cell receptor beta chains came from one sample sequenced in a study of radiation and T cells in renal cell carcinoma. TCRdb keeps only in-frame clones here, not all; method: immunoSEQ multiplex PCR. The sample has some 30,000 clones; about 85% are singletons. Regarding time point: blood 4 weeks post-SBRT, at nephrectomy. Treatment given: 15 Gy SBRT to primary tumor, nephrectomy 4 weeks later. The specimen was blood, collected from a patient whose treatment included radiotherapy and nephrectomy. These receptors all come from a man in his 60s with renal cell carcinoma.

This clone occurred once. The chain joins TRBV10-3 to TRBJ2-1, with 12 bases that match TRBD2. V was pared by 6 bases and J by 0 bases, with 9 bases of the junction left unmatched. The CDR3 length is 18 residues. Germline V gene data show CDR1 as ENHRY and CDR2 as SYGVKD. CDR3 sequence reads: CAIRTGTSGLGSYNEQFF. The CDR3 coding sequence is TGTGCCATCAGGACCGGGACTAGCGGGTTGGGCTCCTACAATGAGCAGTTCTTC.

This rearrangement joins TRBV6-1 to TRBJ2-1; D uncertain. Germline loops: CDR1 MNHNS, CDR2 SASEGT. This CDR3 contains 14 residues. V gave up 4 bases and J gave up 3 bases, with 10 bases separating them. This CDR3 reads CASSGGYYYNEQFF. The CDR3, as DNA: TGTGCCAGCAGTGGCGGATATTACTACAATGAGCAGTTCTTC.

V gene TRBV11-2 combines with J gene TRBJ2-2, with 7 nucleotides matching TRBD1. The CDR3 has 16 residues. Germline lookup yields CDR1 SGHAT and CDR2 FQNNGV. V lost 5 bases to trimming and J lost 0 bases; unmatched junction nucleotides: 6. In nucleotides, the CDR3 is TGTGCCAGCAGCAAACAGGGGCCGGCGAACACCGGGGAGCTGTTTTTT. As protein: CASSKQGPANTGELFF.

The chain joins TRBV5-1 to TRBJ1-2, with 7 bases fitting TRBD1. The CDR3 spans 16 residues. Germline CDR1 SGHRS, CDR2 YFSETQ. V lost 5 bases to trimming and J lost 2 bases; unmatched junction nucleotides: 12. The DNA for the CDR3 is TGCGCCAGCAGACCCACTCCAGGACAGGAGAACTATGGCTACACCTTC. Translation: CASRPTPGQENYGYTF.

The V gene is TRBV5-1, the J gene TRBJ2-1; 8 positions match TRBD2. Trimming at V came to 4 bases and at J to 11 bases, leaving 11 bases not matched to a gene. The V gene's germline CDR1 is SGHRS and CDR2 YFSETQ. This CDR3 contains 14 residues. CDR3 sequence reads: CASSPNSGMGQQFF. CDR3 coding DNA: TGCGCCAGCAGCCCCAATAGCGGGATGGGTCAGCAGTTCTTC.

The chain recombines TRBV6-6 with TRBJ1-1; possibly TRBD1 for D (6 bases). V was cut by 7 bases and J by 3 bases, with 21 bases left in between. Germline V CDR1 and CDR2: MNHNY, SVGAGI (reference sequence). CDR3 length: 16 residues. The DNA of the CDR3 is TGTGCCAGCACCCCCCTACCGGGCAGGGGCGACACTGAAGCTTTCTTT. This sequence encodes CASTPLPGRGDTEAFF.

The rearrangement joins TRBV7-3 to TRBJ2-4, with D maybe TRBD1 (6 bases). The V and J ends lost 5 bases and 8 bases respectively, with 7 bases between them. The CDR3 contains 11 residues. From germline, CDR1 is SGHTA and CDR2 FQGTGA. The CDR3 region is CASSEGDIQYF. As DNA, the CDR3 is TGTGCCAGCAGCGAGGGGGACATTCAGTACTTC.

The chain recombines TRBV7-9 with TRBJ1-2, with a possible D match to TRBD1 (5 bases). The CDR3 has 14 amino acids. Trimming cost V 5 bases and J 4 bases, with 14 bases left between them. Germline CDR1 reads SEHNR; CDR2 reads FQNEAQ (reference sequence). In DNA form, the CDR3 reads TGTGCCAGCAGCCCGGGGGAGGGGATCTATGGCTACACCTTC. Its protein is CASSPGEGIYGYTF.

A single count supports this clone. The chain combines TRBV7-8 with TRBJ1-6, with TRBD1 matching 7 bases. V was pared by 3 bases and J by 9 bases, with 8 bases of the junction left unmatched. CDR3 length equals 15 residues. The germline V gene has CDR1 SGHVS and CDR2 FQNEAQ. CDR3 DNA sequence: TGTGCCAGCAGCTTCCGGACAGGACGGGGTTCACCCCTCCACTTT. It translates to CASSFRTGRGSPLHF.

The chain couples TRBV12-5 to TRBJ1-4; a weak D match, TRBD1 (6 bases). Germline V gene data show CDR1 as LGHNT and CDR2 as FRNRAP. CDR3 length: 17 residues. The V gene lost 5 bases and the J gene lost 2 bases, with 18 bases spanning the gap. CDR3 nucleotides: TGTGCTAGTGGTCTCTCCTCCGGGACACTTACTAATGAAAAACTGTTTTTT. It codes for CASGLSSGTLTNEKLFF.

This chain's CDR3 is CSVKGLAEGTDTQYF. The CDR3 DNA is TGCAGCGTTAAGGGGCTAGCGGAAGGCACAGATACGCAGTATTTT. J is TRBJ2-3 and V is TRBV29-1; 7 bases align to TRBD2. V lost 5 bases and J lost 1; bases outside the gene matches: 9. CDR3 size: 15 residues. Germline V gene lookup returns CDR1 SQVTM and CDR2 ANQGSEA.

In its sample, this clone ranks as medium-sized (0.01 to 0.1%). The rearrangement links TRBV7-8 to TRBJ1-5; D might be TRBD1 (5 bases). Trimming shortened V by 0 bases and J by 5 bases, and 11 bases separated the two germline ends. Germline-derived CDR1 and CDR2 are SGHVS and FQNEAQ. CDR3 length: 15 residues. The CDR3 nucleotides are TGTGCCAGCAGCTTAGCCCAAGCAGGGTATCAGCCCCAGCATTTT. Translated, it gives CASSLAQAGYQPQHF. Full variable domain (missing parts from reference TRBV7-8 and TRBJ1-5): GAGVSQSPRYKVAKRGQDVALRCDPISGHVSLFWYQQALGQGPEFLTYFQNEAQLDKSGLPSDRFFAERPEGSVSTLKIQRTQQEDSAVYLCASSLAQAGYQPQHFGDGTRLSIL.

J is TRBJ2-3 and V is TRBV7-2, with 9 positions matching TRBD1. V lost 6 bases, J lost 3 bases, and 16 bases stayed unmatched. The CDR3 loop spans 18 amino acids. From germline, CDR1 is SGHTA and CDR2 FQGNSA. The CDR3 is CASRPPGQGFFRTDTQYF. Here the CDR3 DNA reads TGTGCCAGCAGACCCCCGGGACAGGGATTTTTCAGAACAGATACGCAGTATTTT. Using reference TRBV7-2 and TRBJ2-3 for the parts outside the CDR3, the full variable domain is GAGVSQSPSNKVTEKGKDVELRCDPISGHTALYWYRQSLGQGLEFLIYFQGNSAPDKSGLPSDRFSAERTGGSVSTLTIQRTQQEDSAVYLCASRPPGQGFFRTDTQYFGPGTRLTVL.

This chain uses TRBV29-1 with TRBJ2-5, with D perhaps matching TRBD2 (6 bases). CDR1 is SQVTM and CDR2 is ANQGSEA in the germline V gene. This CDR3 spans 12 amino acids. V gave up 6 bases and J gave up 2 bases, with 10 bases separating them. CDR3 loop: CSVTGGQETQYF. For the CDR3, the DNA is TGCAGCGTAACCGGGGGTCAAGAGACCCAGTACTTC.

CDR3 protein: CSVEHSGASSYNEQFF. CDR3 DNA: TGCAGCGTTGAACATAGCGGGGCCAGCTCCTACAATGAGCAGTTCTTC. J is TRBJ2-1 and V is TRBV29-1, with 8 positions matching TRBD2. The CDR3 covers 16 residues. Trimming at V came to 2 bases and at J to 0 bases, leaving 6 bases not matched to a gene. CDR1 and CDR2 (germline): SQVTM, ANQGSEA.

The rearrangement links TRBV5-1 to TRBJ1-1; D possibly corresponds to TRBD1 (5 bases). The CDR3 sequence is 16 residues long. Germline lookup yields CDR1 SGHRS and CDR2 YFSETQ. V was trimmed by 0 bases and J by 0 bases, leaving 12 bases between them. The CDR3 nucleotides are TGCGCCAGCAGCTTGGCGGCAGGGCCACTGAACACTGAAGCTTTCTTT. Translation: CASSLAAGPLNTEAFF.

V gene TRBV5-8 combines with J gene TRBJ1-1, with TRBD1 as a possible D gene (5 bases). This CDR3 spans 13 amino acids. The germline V and J ends were trimmed by 2 bases and 1 base, with 6 bases remaining between them. Germline CDR1 reads SGHTS; CDR2 reads YDEGEE. In DNA, the CDR3 is TGTGCCAGCAGCTTCGGGGGGAACACTGAAGCTTTCTTT. It yields the protein CASSFGGNTEAFF.

The chain combines TRBV19 with TRBJ1-1; tentatively, D is TRBD1 (6 bases). CDR3 length: 14 amino acids. V was clipped by 5 bases and J by 4 bases, with 14 bases between them. Per germline, CDR1 LNHDA and CDR2 SQIVND (reference sequence). CDR3 nucleotides: TGTGCCAGTAGTGTCAGGGGTGGCGGCACTGAAGCTTTCTTT. The encoded protein is CASSVRGGGTEAFF.

The chain uses TRBV5-6 and TRBJ2-5; D not resolved. V lost 1 base, J lost 4 bases, and 8 bases lay in between. The CDR3 is made up of 13 amino acids. Per germline, CDR1 SGHDT and CDR2 YYEEEE. The CDR3 region has the DNA TGTGCCAGCAGCTTGCTACGACTAGAGACCCAGTACTTC. It translates to CASSLLRLETQYF.

The chain is built from TRBV5-1 and TRBJ1-2, with a possible D match to TRBD1 (5 bases). Germline lookup yields CDR1 SGHRS and CDR2 YFSETQ. This CDR3 region has 14 residues. V lost 5 bases, J lost 4 bases, and 15 bases lay in between. The CDR3 region has the DNA TGCGCCAGCAGACTCTCGACGGGGGGCTATGGCTACACCTTC. This gives the protein CASRLSTGGYGYTF. Full variable domain (outside the CDR3, taken from reference TRBV5-1 and TRBJ1-2): KAGVTQTPRYLIKTRGQQVTLSCSPISGHRSVSWYQQTPGQGLQFLFEYFSETQRNKGNFPGRFSGRQFSNSRSEMNVSTLELGDSALYLCASRLSTGGYGYTFGSGTRLTVV.

This clone was seen only once. The chain employs TRBV6-1 and TRBJ2-4, with D perhaps matching TRBD1 (5 bases). Germline V gene data show CDR1 as MNHNS and CDR2 as SASEGT. This CDR3 has 16 amino acids. V was trimmed by 4 bases and J by 0 bases, leaving 13 bases between them. This CDR3 is CASSGVQALAKNIQYF. The CDR3 DNA is TGTGCCAGCAGTGGTGTACAGGCACTAGCCAAAAACATTCAGTACTTC.

In the case of this clone: The junction departs from germline at one end; a sequencing error may be responsible. The chain carries TRBV14 and TRBJ2-7, with D uncertain. This CDR3 is 13 amino acids long. CDR1 is SGHDN and CDR2 is FVKESK in the germline V gene. In DNA, the CDR3 is TGTGCCAGCAGCCACCAAAACCGGGCCTCACCCGACTTC. Its protein is CASSHQNRASPDF.

This clone is categorized as medium-sized (0.01 to 0.1%). J is TRBJ1-3 and V is TRBV2; D gene unclear. The ends were cut back, 8 bases at V and 4 bases at J, with 15 bases in the middle. Germline V CDR1 and CDR2: SNHLY, FYNNEI. This CDR3 region has 14 residues. CDR3: CASAVEGQGNTIYF. The CDR3, as DNA: TGTGCCAGCGCCGTCGAGGGCCAAGGAAACACCATATATTTT.

This clone was detected only a few times. The chain couples TRBV14 to TRBJ1-2; D remains ambiguous. This CDR3 spans 15 amino acids. Germline V gene data show CDR1 as SGHDN and CDR2 as FVKESK. Trimming took 0 bases from V and 8 from J, leaving 16 bases between them. The chain's CDR3 is CASSQDSTLSRGYTF. Written as DNA, the CDR3 is TGTGCCAGCAGCCAAGATTCCACTTTAAGCCGCGGCTACACCTTC. The variable domain in full, with the rest retrieved from reference TRBV14 and TRBJ1-2, is EAGVTQFPSHSVIEKGQTVTLRCDPISGHDNLYWYRRVMGKEIKFLLHFVKESKQDESGMPNNRFLAERTGGTYSTLKVQPAELEDSGVYFCASSQDSTLSRGYTFGSGTRLTVV.

This clone was detected only once. The CDR3 reads CASRRGHLAYEQYF. The CDR3 nucleotides are TGTGCCAGTAGAAGAGGACACTTAGCCTACGAGCAGTACTTC. The rearrangement uses TRBV19 and TRBJ2-7, with TRBD1 as a possible D gene (5 bases). Between the trimmed V and J ends, which lost 6 bases and 2 bases, there was a span of 14 bases. The length of the CDR3 is 14 residues. Germline CDR1 reads LNHDA; CDR2 reads SQIVND (reference sequence).